The TCR beta chain described here comes from a study of cytomegalovirus exposure and HLA in healthy donors. Study-level findings and limits: A few CMV-associated chains were confirmed in vitro to be specific for CMV antigens. Many donors shared some public TCRs, even though most TCR sequences were rare. Listed as cytomegalovirus-associated were 164 TCR beta chains.

Only in-frame clones appear in the TCRdb table, and some are missing; sequencing was by immunoSEQ multiplex PCR. The profile shows about 140,000 clones, approximately 82% of them singletons. This CDR3 region has 15 residues. In regard to this clone: The antigen remains unidentified.

This TCR came from a man aged 30-40 years in good health and CMV-seropositive. The rearrangement joins TRBV12-1 to TRBJ2-1; TRBD1 is the table's D call and was not checked against the DNA. TRBV12-1 is tagged as a pseudogene. Material: PBMCs. The CDR3 is CASSFFNSSYNEQFF. CDR3 sequence (DNA): TGTGCCAGCAGCTTTTTCAACAGCTCCTACAATGAGCAGTTCTTC.